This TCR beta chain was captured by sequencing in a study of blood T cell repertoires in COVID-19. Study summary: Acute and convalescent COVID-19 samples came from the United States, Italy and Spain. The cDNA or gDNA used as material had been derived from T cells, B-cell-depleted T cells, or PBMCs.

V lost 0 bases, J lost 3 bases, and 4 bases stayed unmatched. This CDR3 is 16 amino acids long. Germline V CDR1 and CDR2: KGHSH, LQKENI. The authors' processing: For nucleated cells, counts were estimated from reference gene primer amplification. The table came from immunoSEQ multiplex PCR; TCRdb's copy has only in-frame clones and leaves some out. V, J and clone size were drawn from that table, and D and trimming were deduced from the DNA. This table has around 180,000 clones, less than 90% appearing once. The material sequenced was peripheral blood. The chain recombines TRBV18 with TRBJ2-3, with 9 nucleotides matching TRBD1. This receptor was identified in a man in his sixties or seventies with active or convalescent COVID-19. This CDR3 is CASSPPSGQGTDTQYF. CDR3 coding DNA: TGTGCCAGCTCACCACCGAGTGGACAGGGGACAGATACGCAGTATTTT.